This TCR beta chain was captured by sequencing in a study of cytomegalovirus exposure and HLA in healthy donors. The J segment lost 3 bases and the V segment lost 4 bases, leaving 14 bases of the junction unmatched. Germline loops: CDR1 ENHRY, CDR2 SYGVKD. The CDR3 covers 17 residues. The PCR had 60 Vbeta and 13 Jbeta primers. Profiling relied on immunoSEQ multiplex PCR, and the TCRdb table lists in-frame clones only, not all of them. The table lists 200,000 to 250,000 clones, around 88% of them singletons. The table lists this clone with a few counts. Its antigen is not identified. Findings and limits, study-wide: A later analysis linked a missense variant in DCLRE1C to the trimming of TCR beta V and J genes. Most of the CMV-associated TCR beta chains (in a later analysis) appeared to be HLA-restricted. Most TCR sequences were uncommon, yet certain public TCRs appeared in many donors. A few chains tied to CMV proved CMV antigen-specific in vitro.

This clonotype originated in a woman between 18 and 29 years old in good health and CMV-seronegative. The sequenced sample was PBMCs. The V gene is TRBV10-3, the J gene TRBJ2-7; 8 bases fit TRBD1. CDR3 bases: TGTGCCATCAGTGGGTGGGGACAGGAAAAGGCCGTCTACGAGCAGTACTTC. It encodes CAISGWGQEKAVYEQYF.